This TCR beta chain was retrieved from a study of T-cell reconstitution after alpha-beta-depleted transplantation in children. The CDR3 totals 15 residues. Trimming cost V 5 bases and J 1 base, with 12 bases left between them. CDR1 and CDR2 (germline): SQVTM, ANQGSEA. TCRbeta library preparation incorporated unique molecular identifiers. TCRdb redid the calling of the PCR reads with MiXCR, one entry per CDR3 protein. The sample includes about 610,000 distinct CDR3 sequences, about 10% seen only once; the top ten take about 4.2%. This TCR was recovered from a human donor who donated a stem cell graft to a child with acute myeloid leukemia. The V and J genes are TRBV29-1 and TRBJ2-6; D possibly corresponds to TRBD1 (5 bases). The input for sequencing was PBMCs from the stem cell graft donor, taken from the stem cell graft. The CDR3 is CSVSGIESGANVLTF. The CDR3 DNA reads as TGCAGCGTTTCAGGGATCGAATCTGGGGCCAACGTCCTGACTTTC.